Shown below are 17 T cell receptor beta chains from a single sample sequenced in a study of T-cell reconstitution after alpha-beta-depleted transplantation in children (dated by TCRdb to 2016 to 2017). Library prep was done by PCR. The sequencer listed for this sample is Illumina HiSeq 2500. To normalize quantification of the TCRbeta repertoire, the TCR libraries were built with molecular barcoding that relied on unique molecular identifiers. TCRdb applied fastp at Q25 and MiXCR to the public reads, then kept only in-frame beta chains. Each CDR3 protein gets just one entry, which takes the most common genes and DNA from the rows behind it. Across this sample there are approximately 590,000 distinct CDR3 sequences, with 10% to 13% seen only once. The ten largest clones add up to about 4.3% of the sample. The specimen comprised PBMCs from the stem cell graft donor, sampled from the stem cell graft. The source is a human donor who donated a stem cell graft to a child with acute myeloid leukemia.

This chain links TRBV7-6 with TRBJ2-3; D remains ambiguous. The V and J ends lost 0 bases and 4 bases respectively, with 8 bases between them. The CDR3 totals 14 residues. Germline V CDR1 and CDR2: SGHVS, FNYEAQ. In DNA form, the CDR3 reads TGTGCCAGCAGCTTAGCAGACGGCGCAGATACGCAGTATTTT. It encodes CASSLADGADTQYF.

At least ten counts were recorded for this clonotype. The chain links TRBV29-1 to TRBJ2-3, with 8 bases aligning to TRBD1. V dropped 3 bases and J dropped 6; count of bases not matched to a gene: 5. There are 13 residues in the CDR3. Germline CDR1 SQVTM, CDR2 ANQGSEA. CDR3 bases: TGCAGCGTTGAGCAGGGGGCGAAGGATACGCAGTATTTT. Translated: CSVEQGAKDTQYF.

This clonotype has just a few counts. The rearrangement uses TRBV5-1 and TRBJ2-5; 10 bases are shared with TRBD2. The CDR3 contains 14 residues. The trim removed 4 bases at V and 4 bases at J, leaving 4 bases unmatched. The germline V gene encodes CDR1 SGHRS and CDR2 YFSETQ. The CDR3 reads CASSRSSGGETQYF. The CDR3 DNA is TGCGCCAGCAGCCGGTCTAGCGGGGGAGAGACCCAGTACTTC.

This clonotype was detected many times. This chain links TRBV7-9 with TRBJ2-1, with D tentatively TRBD1 (6 bases). The CDR3 has 12 amino acids. From germline, CDR1 is SEHNR and CDR2 FQNEAQ (reference sequence). The V end was cut by 4 bases, the J end by 9 bases, with 10 bases between. CDR3 coding DNA: TGTGCCAGCAGCTCAGGGGTTGGTGAGCAGTTCTTC. This translates into CASSSGVGEQFF.

There are a few counts of this clonotype. As DNA, the CDR3 is TGCAGTGTCCCGGGACGGAAAGAGACCCAGTACTTC. Amino acids: CSVPGRKETQYF. The V call is TRBV20-1, the J call TRBJ2-5; D could derive from TRBD1 or TRBD2 (5 bases each). CDR1 is DFQATT and CDR2 is SNEGSKA in the germline V gene (reference sequence). The CDR3 is 12 amino acids. Trimming took off 7 bases at V and 3 bases at J, with 12 bases between the two ends.

This clonotype was detected ten times or more. The chain recombines TRBV27 with TRBJ2-7; D gene uncertain. Trimming shortened V by 6 bases and J by 4 bases, and 13 bases separated the two germline ends. The V gene's germline CDR1 is MNHEY and CDR2 SMNVEV (reference sequence). CDR3 size: 13 residues. The CDR3 is CASSGGGRYEQYF. Written as DNA, the CDR3 is TGTGCCAGCAGCGGCGGTGGTAGGTACGAGCAGTACTTC.

For this clonotype: A read error may account for a junction end that differs from germline. The chain is built from TRBV7-7 and TRBJ2-1; no definite D call. From germline, CDR1 is SSHAT and CDR2 FNYEAQ (reference sequence). The CDR3 sequence is 13 residues long. This chain's CDR3 is CASSFRADNEQFF. The DNA of the CDR3 is TGTGCTAGCAGCTTCCGGGCCGACAATGAGCAGTTCTTC.

There are a few counts of this clonotype. This chain joins TRBV12-3 or TRBV12-4 and TRBJ2-7; 9 bases are shared with TRBD1. CDR3 length equals 16 residues. V dropped 6 bases and J dropped 3; count of bases not matched to a gene: 12. The CDR3, as DNA: TGTGCCAGCAGCTCCTCCGGGACAGGGAGTTTCTACGAGCAGTACTTC. Amino acid sequence: CASSSSGTGSFYEQYF.

This clonotype has a count of ten or more. V is TRBV18 and J is TRBJ2-3, with a weak D call TRBD2 (6 bases). The CDR3 sequence is 15 residues long. The ends were cut back, 5 bases at V and 0 bases at J, with 12 bases in the middle. Germline CDR1 reads KGHSH; CDR2 reads LQKENI. This CDR3 is CASSSQRASTDTQYF. The CDR3 DNA sequence: TGTGCCAGCTCATCCCAGCGGGCAAGCACAGATACGCAGTATTTT.

The rearrangement joins TRBV18 to TRBJ2-1; 8 bases fit TRBD2. CDR3 size: 15 residues. After removal of 3 bases from V and 3 bases from J, the junction contained 4 bases not matched to a gene. Germline V gene sequence: CDR1 KGHSH, CDR2 LQKENI. DNA of the CDR3: TGTGCCAGCTCACCCGTCAGCGGGAGCTACAATGAGCAGTTCTTC. Translating gives CASSPVSGSYNEQFF.

This clonotype was seen repeatedly, ten times or more. The rearrangement joins TRBV24-1 to TRBJ2-3; D is perhaps TRBD1 (5 bases). The V gene's germline CDR1 is KGHDR and CDR2 SFDVKD. CDR3 length: 14 residues. V lost 6 bases and J 0 bases, leaving 9 bases between the germline ends. The CDR3 DNA sequence: TGTGCCACCAGTAGGCCAGGGAGCACAGATACGCAGTATTTT. Residues: CATSRPGSTDTQYF.

This clonotype was seen a handful of times. The rearrangement uses TRBV5-1 and TRBJ2-1, with D perhaps matching TRBD2 (5 bases). Germline V CDR1 and CDR2: SGHRS, YFSETQ. Trimming removed 2 bases at V and 3 bases at J, with 12 bases between. The CDR3 has 15 amino acids. This chain's CDR3 is CASSFTGSHYNEQFF. The CDR3 DNA follows: TGCGCCAGCAGCTTCACGGGATCACACTACAATGAGCAGTTCTTC.

The CDR3: CASSPETGKQYF. Written as DNA, the CDR3 is TGTGCCAGCAGCCCCGAGACAGGAAAGCAGTATTTT. The V gene is TRBV7-3, the J gene TRBJ2-3; perhaps TRBD1 as D (6 bases). The V gene's germline CDR1 is SGHTA and CDR2 FQGTGA. The CDR3 is 12 amino acids. Trimming removed 5 bases at V and 11 bases at J, with 14 bases between.

This clonotype was counted between two and nine times. This chain joins TRBV20-1 and TRBJ2-2, with TRBD2 matching over 9 bases. The V gene's germline CDR1 is DFQATT and CDR2 SNEGSKA (reference sequence). Unmatched junction bases numbered 4, after V lost 0 bases and J lost 5 bases. This CDR3 has 15 amino acids. CDR3 DNA: TGCAGTGCTAGAGATGGGCGGGAGGGGACCGGGGAGCTGTTTTTT. Translated: CSARDGREGTGELFF.

The V call is TRBV10-3, the J call TRBJ2-3; 11 bases line up with TRBD2. The germline V gene has CDR1 ENHRY and CDR2 SYGVKD. The CDR3 spans 16 residues. V was pared by 4 bases and J by 2 bases, with 5 bases of the junction left unmatched. The CDR3 loop reads CAISVTSGGLTDTQYF. CDR3 DNA: TGTGCCATCAGTGTAACTAGCGGGGGCCTCACAGATACGCAGTATTTT.

The chain joins TRBV5-1 to TRBJ2-7; TRBD2 matches 8 bases. The trim removed 3 bases at V and 5 bases at J, leaving 10 bases unmatched. In germline, CDR1 is SGHRS, CDR2 YFSETQ. This CDR3 contains 15 residues. CDR3: CASSYALSGGNEQYF. In nucleotides, the CDR3 is TGCGCCAGCAGCTATGCCCTCTCGGGAGGGAACGAGCAGTACTTC.

The V call is TRBV20-1, the J call TRBJ1-2, with D perhaps TRBD1 (6 bases). Germline CDR1 DFQATT, CDR2 SNEGSKA (reference sequence). Between the trimmed V and J ends, which lost 6 bases and 8 bases, there was a span of 16 bases. This CDR3 is 12 amino acids long. CDR3 protein: CSAQEGGGGYTF. The CDR3 region has the DNA TGCAGTGCCCAAGAAGGGGGTGGCGGCTACACCTTC.